Listed below are T cell receptor beta chains from one sample, sequenced in a study of spatial heterogeneity in lung cancer. From the 5' RACE reads, TCRdb called clonotypes with MiXCR, one entry per CDR3 protein. The sample has 100,000 or so distinct CDR3 sequences, nearly 4.5% seen once. Sample: lung tumor tissue, taken at surgery. These TCRs come from a male donor with early-stage non-small cell lung cancer. Each CDR3 is given with its conserved first and last residue. A D gene is named only where the DNA matches it firmly. Size is omitted from some rows. Given values are once, few, many or a class for expanded clones.

J,V,D,size,DNA,CDR3
TRBJ2-5,TRBV20-1,TRBD2,many,TGCAGTGCCCTAGGACTAGGCCAAGAGACCCAGTACTTC,CSALGLGQETQYF
TRBJ2-2,TRBV7-9,.,many,TGTGCCAGCAGCTTACTTTCATCCGGGGAGCTGTTTTTT,CASSLLSSGELFF
TRBJ2-5,TRBV4-2,.,many,TGTGCCAGCAGCCAAGATTCGACTAAACAAGAGACCCAGTACTTC,CASSQDSTKQETQYF
TRBJ2-5,TRBV10-3,.,few,TGTGCCATCCGGGAAGTCGGTGAGACCCAGTACTTC,CAIREVGETQYF
TRBJ1-1,TRBV5-1,.,many,TGCGCCAGCAGCTTGGCTGGAGGGGATAGAGCTTTCTTT,CASSLAGGDRAFF
TRBJ2-3,TRBV7-9,.,many,TGTGCCAGCAACCAGGCCGCCTCCACAGATACGCAGTATTTT,CASNQAASTDTQYF
TRBJ1-5,TRBV6-6,.,many,TGTGCCAGCAATCAGGGCCTGAATAGCAATCAGCCCCAGCATTTT,CASNQGLNSNQPQHF
TRBJ2-1,TRBV12-3/TRBV12-4,.,many,TGTGCCAGCAGTTTAGGTAACCGAGAAGACAATGAGCAGTTCTTC,CASSLGNREDNEQFF
TRBJ1-1,TRBV4-1,TRBD1,many,TGCGCCAGCAGCCACCGTAACTCAATCGGGACAGGGGTAATTGGGGCTTTCTTT,CASSHRNSIGTGVIGAFF
TRBJ2-3,TRBV4-2,TRBD2,many,TGTGCCAGCAGCCAAGATCCGACTAGCGGGATTAGCACGCAGTATTTT,CASSQDPTSGISTQYF
TRBJ2-1,TRBV12-3/TRBV12-4,.,.,TGTGCCAGCAGTTTATCCCCCGACAGCTTCAATGAGCAGTTCTTC,CASSLSPDSFNEQFF
TRBJ2-3,TRBV10-3,TRBD1,many,TGTGCCATCAGTGAGATCCAGGGGGCCGGTACGCAGTATTTT,CAISEIQGAGTQYF
TRBJ2-5,TRBV20-1,.,many,TGCAGTGCTAGAGATCTCCGAACTAGTGGAGAGACCCAGTACTTC,CSARDLRTSGETQYF
TRBJ2-5,TRBV28,.,many,TGTGCCAGCAGCACAGAGTCCCAAGAGACCCAGTACTTC,CASSTESQETQYF
TRBJ1-5,TRBV6-1,.,few,TGTGCCAGCATTGAAACAGCCAGCAATCAGCCCCAGCATTTT,CASIETASNQPQHF
TRBJ1-5,TRBV5-5,.,many,TGTGCCAGCAGTCTCACCCCGGGAGCGACAATCAATCAGCCCCAGCATTTT,CASSLTPGATINQPQHF
TRBJ2-7,TRBV24-1,.,many,TGTGCCACCTCCCAAGGCCCCTACGAGCAGTACTTC,CATSQGPYEQYF
TRBJ1-2,TRBV5-1,.,many,TGCGCCAGCAGCTTGGAAGGGGAAGGGAGCTATGGCTACACCTTC,CASSLEGEGSYGYTF
TRBJ1-3,TRBV5-1,TRBD1,many,TGCGCCAGCAGTCCGGGACAGGGACATTTCTCTGGAAACACCATATATTTT,CASSPGQGHFSGNTIYF
TRBJ2-1,TRBV4-1,TRBD1,.,TGCGCCAGCAGCCAAGATCTGGGGACAGGAGAATACAATGAGCAGTTCTTC,CASSQDLGTGEYNEQFF
TRBJ2-3,TRBV6-2/TRBV6-3,TRBD2,many,TGTGCCAGCAGCGGGACTAGCGGGAGTGGGGGCACAGATACGCAGTATTTT,CASSGTSGSGGTDTQYF
TRBJ1-4,TRBV4-1,TRBD1,.,TGCGCCAGCAGCCACCTTACAGGGGGGAGTGAAAAACTGTTTTTT,CASSHLTGGSEKLFF
TRBJ1-1,TRBV10-3,.,few,TGTGCCATCAGTGAGTCGAGAGGGGAAGCTTTCTTT,CAISESRGEAFF
TRBJ2-5,TRBV10-3,.,many,TGTGCCACGGGCTGGGGTAGGGAAGAGACCCAGTACTTC,CATGWGREETQYF
TRBJ2-1,TRBV2,.,few,TGTGCCAGCAGTGAGCGGATGTACAATGAGCAGTTCTTC,CASSERMYNEQFF
TRBJ2-3,TRBV12-3/TRBV12-4,.,many,TGTGCCAGCAGTCCCCACGGCCCTAGCACAGATACGCAGTATTTT,CASSPHGPSTDTQYF
TRBJ2-7,TRBV28,.,many,TGTGCCAGCAGTCCCCCTCTGAGCTCCTACGAGCAGTACTTC,CASSPPLSSYEQYF
TRBJ2-7,TRBV12-3/TRBV12-4,.,.,TGTGCCAGCAGTTTTAGTACGGCTAATGAGCAGTACTTC,CASSFSTANEQYF
TRBJ2-3,TRBV7-9,.,many,TGTGCCAGCAAACGGGGTTACCGAGGCGGGGCAGATACGCAGTATTTT,CASKRGYRGGADTQYF
TRBJ2-3,TRBV7-2,.,many,TGTGCCAGCAGGACTAGTCCTAGCACAGATACGCAGTATTTT,CASRTSPSTDTQYF
TRBJ1-5,TRBV6-5,TRBD1,many,TGTGCCAGCAAGGCAGGGGGCTCCGGGTCGGGTCAGCCCCAGCATTTT,CASKAGGSGSGQPQHF
TRBJ2-2,TRBV7-2,.,.,TGTGCCAGCAGTCCTCAGGGGAGCACCGGGGAGCTGTTTTTT,CASSPQGSTGELFF
TRBJ1-6,TRBV28,TRBD1,many,TGTGCCAGCAGGCCCGGACAGGGCTTTAATTCACCCCTCCACTTT,CASRPGQGFNSPLHF
TRBJ2-3,TRBV4-1,.,many,TGCGCCAGCAGCCGCATCCCCAGCGGACCTAGCACAGATACGCAGTATTTT,CASSRIPSGPSTDTQYF
TRBJ2-1,TRBV28,TRBD2,many,TGTGCCAGCAGTTTGTGGACTAGCGAATCCTACAATGAGCAGTTCTTC,CASSLWTSESYNEQFF
TRBJ2-4,TRBV11-2,.,many,TGTGCCAGCAGCTTACAGAGGGTCTTCGGAGGGGAGATAGCCAAAAACATTCAGTACTTC,CASSLQRVFGGEIAKNIQYF
TRBJ2-3,TRBV10-1,TRBD2,many,TGCGCCAGCAGTGAGTTTACGGGAGGATTGGCAGATACGCAGTATTTT,CASSEFTGGLADTQYF
TRBJ1-6,TRBV11-2,TRBD1,many,TGTGCCAGCAGCTCTAAGACAGGGAAGAATTCACCCCTCCACTTT,CASSSKTGKNSPLHF
TRBJ2-7,TRBV3-1,.,.,TGTGCCAGCAGCGCAGACGTTGCACGAAACGAGCAGTACTTC,CASSADVARNEQYF
TRBJ2-4,TRBV28,.,many,TGTGCCAGCAGTTTAATCGGGCAGGGAAGGGCCAAAAACATTCAGTACTTC,CASSLIGQGRAKNIQYF
TRBJ2-7,TRBV2,TRBD1,few,TGTGCCAGCAGCTGGCAGGGGGCGGACGAGCAGTACTTC,CASSWQGADEQYF
TRBJ1-4,TRBV4-1,TRBD1,.,TGCGCCAGCAGCCAGGACAGGGGTTTGGGTGAAAAACTGTTTTTT,CASSQDRGLGEKLFF
TRBJ1-1,TRBV27,TRBD1,.,TGTGCCAGCAGTCTCTACAGGGGGGGGGCTGAAGCTTTCTTT,CASSLYRGGAEAFF
TRBJ2-2,TRBV27,.,many,TGTGCCAGCAGTTTATCGGGGAGCTGGCCCGGGGAGCTGTTTTTT,CASSLSGSWPGELFF
TRBJ2-2,TRBV12-3/TRBV12-4,.,many,TGTGCCAGCAGTTTCGGGGTCGGGGAGCTGTTTTTT,CASSFGVGELFF
TRBJ2-3,TRBV4-1,.,many,TGCGCCAGCAGCCGCGGGGTAGCGGAGCCCACAGATACGCAGTATTTT,CASSRGVAEPTDTQYF
TRBJ2-3,TRBV20-1,.,many,TGCAGTGCTAGGGACTACTCCTACACAGATACGCAGTATTTT,CSARDYSYTDTQYF
TRBJ1-2,TRBV28,.,many,TGTGCCAGCAGTTTAAGTAGCTATGGCTACACCTTC,CASSLSSYGYTF
TRBJ2-6,TRBV10-3,.,many,TGTGCCATCGGAGGGACTGCTGGGGCCAACGTCCTGACTTTC,CAIGGTAGANVLTF
TRBJ2-3,TRBV28,TRBD2,many,TGTGCCAGCTTTGCGGCGGGAGGGTCGACAGATACGCAGTATTTT,CASFAAGGSTDTQYF
TRBJ2-7,TRBV7-9,.,.,TGTGCCAGCAGCTCGTCGTCCCCCTACGAGCAGTACTTC,CASSSSSPYEQYF
TRBJ2-7,TRBV7-6,TRBD1,many,TGTGCCAGCAGCATACCGACAGGGGGACGCGACGAGCAGTACTTC,CASSIPTGGRDEQYF
TRBJ1-3,TRBV12-3/TRBV12-4,.,many,TGTGCCAGCAGCAATGAGTTCTCTGGAAACACCATATATTTT,CASSNEFSGNTIYF